This TCR beta chain was sequenced during a study of cytomegalovirus exposure and HLA in healthy donors (dated by TCRdb to about 2017). The study in broad terms: An earlier analysis of some 600 of the donors reported 276 Gb of sequence data and 117 million unique TCR beta sequences obtained from around 170 million T cells. An earlier analysis of around 640 of the donors used high-throughput TCR beta sequencing to judge whether each TCR beta V gene segment behaved as functional or pseudogenic. In a later analysis, previously published TCR beta repertoires from 550 to 750 donors were re-analyzed and high-resolution HLA genotyping was added so that TCR occurrence patterns could be studied. The number of typed donors differed by locus: about 620-640 for A, B, C, DRB1 and DQB1; some 540 for DQA1; some 590 for DPA1; and some 430 for DPB1. Donor age, sex, ethnicity and CMV serostatus were collected together with the repertoire data. A handful of DR-DQ haplotypes were handled as single units for association and clustering because linkage in the cohort was strong. Using immunosequencing, the study profiled T cell repertoires from 550 to 750 subjects and related those repertoires to cytomegalovirus serostatus. The study combined high-throughput TCR immunosequencing, statistical association of individual TCRs with disease status, and machine learning to predict cytomegalovirus infection status. The study aimed to test whether signatures of past pathogen exposure could be identified by cataloging public T cell receptors. The later analysis used no new phenotypic data to find candidate immune exposures, relying instead on TCR beta sequences and their occurrence across donors. A later genetic analysis used genome-wide SNP genotypes for about three fifths of the 666 donors, treating that subset as a discovery cohort. Of the 300 to 450 genotyped donors, approximately 80% were placed in the genetic ancestry cluster associated with self-reported Caucasian donors. Among 398 genotyped donors of the cohort, an average of approximately 240,000 unique TCR beta nucleotide sequences was sequenced per donor, of which 15% to 20% were non-productive. An early release covering about 600 HLA-typed donors comprised roughly 300 gigabases of sequencing data and around 86 million unique TCR sequences. HLA typing covered class I and class II loci at four-digit resolution. Besides the first cohort of 500 to 700 subjects, a separate validation cohort made up of about 120 different subjects was used. Every repertoire in the discovery cohort had been generated on one and the same sequencing platform.

The CDR3 numbers 12 residues from cysteine through phenylalanine. Only the CDR3 part of the read is kept: 36 bases, read in frame from the first base. The V end loses 5 bases and the J end loses 7 bases, and a stretch of 12 bases separates them. CDR1 SGHTA and CDR2 FQGNSA are derived from the germline V gene. General conclusions and limits of the study: Compared with equally common non-associated chains, HLA-associated TCR beta chains in a later analysis were more clonally expanded and had lower generation probabilities. Linkage disequilibrium might explain the correlated functional status among segregating V segments, but an unknown experimental factor could not be excluded. The classifier was reported to diagnose cytomegalovirus status with high specificity and sensitivity in both the original and validation cohorts. Broadly in line with IMGT annotations, most TCR beta V segments showed up in productive rearrangements about 90% or about 30% of the time in an earlier analysis of several hundred of the donors. In the study, around 160 TCR beta chains were listed as associated with cytomegalovirus. Because HLA typing was unavailable for some donors at each locus, only the typed subset was used in association tests. Most CMV-associated TCR beta chains appeared to be HLA-restricted in a later analysis, and the HLA associations seemed to be driven largely by CMV exposure. According to a later analysis, TCR association rates differed among HLA loci, with DRB1 alleles showing the most associated TCRs and HLA-C alleles showing the fewest. Because counts were too low, about 18 rarely observed V segments, including chromosome 9 orphons, were left out of the earlier analysis of 587 of the donors. Specific HLA alleles were associated with more than 15,000 TCR beta sequences at a false discovery rate of 0.05 in a later analysis. A further reported finding was that TCR beta sequences accurately predicted the HLA-A and HLA-B alleles for most subjects in the first cohort. Sequencing depth was assumed to be roughly uniform across donors in the presence/absence analyses, though that assumption may not hold. Assigning TCR associations to individual alleles was difficult when HLA alleles, especially DR and DQ, strongly co-occurred. It was suggested by the authors that the approach could potentially be generalized to other disease states and immunological phenotypes. Only TCR beta chains were sequenced in this cohort, and the absence of alpha or paired-chain data limited detectable features. In a later genetic analysis, a missense DCLRE1C variant was associated with V-gene and J-gene trimming of TCR beta chains, and the association was replicated in an independent cohort. Some IMGT-functional V segments, including TRBV6-2 and TRBV6-3, could not be told apart with the 87-base-pair reads, so those segments were excluded. According to a later genetic analysis, donors in an Asian-associated ancestry cluster had fewer N-insertions in productive TCRs than the approximately 690-donor mean. The sequencing pipeline was judged likely to have produced a cluster of highly shared sequence variants as a technical artifact. Several of the top co-occurrence clusters appeared to be linked to parvovirus B19, influenza, CMV and Epstein-Barr virus, according to a later analysis. The only immune exposure information available for the cohort was CMV serostatus. A few of the identified cytomegalovirus-associated TCR beta chains were confirmed in vitro to be specific for cytomegalovirus antigens. Across donors, most TCR sequences were observed very rarely, whereas some public TCRs were present in many individuals.

Libraries came from the immunoSEQ multiplex PCR assay. For the multiplex PCR, a mixture combining 60 forward primers for TCR Vbeta segments and 13 reverse primers for TCR Jbeta segments was used. Amplification of the CDR3 region of rearranged TCR beta genes was performed with a multiplex PCR assay on genomic DNA. The Illumina HiSeq System was used to sequence the amplified TCR beta libraries as 87-base-pair reads. The authors processed their data as follows. In a later analysis, 70 million to 95 million unique TCR beta chains were counted across the roughly 670 repertoires, and roughly 11 million of these chains were shared by at least two donors. A nearest-neighbor algorithm error-corrected the raw reads and collapsed the reads into unique sequences, merging closely related sequences to remove PCR and sequencing errors. V, D and J gene segments were assigned by aligning CDR3 sequences to IMGT reference sequences. For a sequence to be retained, at least a six-nucleotide match to both a V gene segment and a J gene segment was required. A rearrangement was called productive if the CDR3 had no stop codons and remained in frame with V and J, and every other rearrangement was called non-productive. Following IMGT convention, CDR3 was defined as the stretch from the second conserved V-encoded cysteine up to the conserved J-encoded phenylalanine. The earlier analysis of about 610 of the donors excluded any sequence lacking an unambiguous match to a single V gene segment. In an earlier analysis of some 590 of the donors, a V segment was called functional when productive rearrangements were above 56.7%, and segregating when the standard deviation between donors exceeded 5%. A statistical classification framework was developed to diagnose cytomegalovirus status using the catalog of TCR beta chain sequences. In a later analysis, TCR nucleotide sequences were compared against IMGT/GENE-DB human TR gene sequences so that V and J genes could be assigned. A later analysis assigned CDR3 sequences and most-parsimonious VDJ recombination scenarios with the TCRdist pipeline. A later analysis defined each TCR beta chain by its CDR3 amino acid sequence plus V-gene family, and excluded reads lacking a unique V-gene family. A later analysis removed several hundred highly shared, low-generation-probability nucleotide sequences to deal with suspected cross-contamination and a sequencing artifact. In a later analysis, a clonal expansion index for each public chain was calculated from normalized within-repertoire ranks of inferred template counts. In a later analysis, generation probabilities were computed with a VDJ recombination model fitted to out-of-frame rearrangements, and the resulting probabilities were checked against IGoR. Hypergeometric tests were used in a later analysis to score TCR-TCR, TCR-HLA and TCR-CMV co-occurrence, with a repertoire-size bias correction applied to the TCR pairs. A later analysis estimated false discovery rates by permuting HLA or CMV assignments 20 times. A later analysis grouped co-occurring TCRs with DBSCAN, adding TCRdist sequence similarity when clustering within HLA-allele-positive subsets. Repertoires with fewer than 30,000 or more than 120,000 public chains, plus five repertoires with anomalous nucleotide sharing, were excluded from co-occurrence clustering. TCRdb re-hosts the immuneACCESS table, in-frame sequences only. Its copies lack some clones; in the studies checked, an unresolved V gene accounts for under half of them, and the cause for the rest is not known. For V, J and clone size, that table is used; D and trimming come from the DNA. This sample comprises around 200,000 clones, 65% to 90% of them detected only once. Less than 0.35% of the sample lies in the top ten.

In total, roughly 670 healthy bone marrow donors made up the cohort. At the time of sampling, all cohort members were nominally healthy, though unrecorded immune exposures were likely present. The donor was CMV seronegative and belonged to the group of under 400 seronegative cohort members. A peripheral blood sample was collected from each donor, and TCR beta sequencing was performed on peripheral blood mononuclear cells. The Qiagen DNeasy Blood Extraction Kit was used to extract genomic DNA from the blood cell samples. On this clone: Its binding antigen is unknown. Base qualities are not recorded, but no much larger clone differs from it by a single base.

The chain is assembled from TRBV7-2 and TRBJ2-7; matching of 5 bases hints at TRBD2 as the D gene. The receptor was derived from a woman in her 30s in good health and CMV-seronegative. Sample: PBMCs. The CDR3 sequence is CASSQTRWEQYF. The DNA sequence is given as TGTGCCAGCAGCCAAACTAGGTGGGAGCAGTACTTC.